This T cell receptor beta chain was recorded in a study of cytomegalovirus exposure and HLA in healthy donors. V lost 6 bases, J lost 2 bases, and 8 bases stayed unmatched. Germline lookup yields CDR1 SGHRS and CDR2 YFSETQ. The CDR3 is made up of 16 amino acids. Points from the study as a whole: Beyond CMV serostatus, there was no information to go on about immune exposure. When analyzed later, the rates of TCR association showed variation by HLA locus, with DRB1 the most and HLA-C the fewest. The classifier reportedly diagnosed cytomegalovirus status with high sensitivity and specificity. The majority of CMV-associated TCR beta chains were reported as apparently HLA-restricted in a later analysis.

Notes on this clone: The antigen remains undetermined.

13 Jbeta primers and 60 Vbeta primers were used for the PCR. Measured with immunoSEQ multiplex PCR; TCRdb has only the in-frame clones, and not every one. The sample records roughly 150,000 clones, around four fifths being singletons. The sample consisted of PBMCs. The clonotype was recovered from a boy between 2 and 15 years old in good health and CMV-seronegative. The J gene is TRBJ2-5, the V gene TRBV5-1; 12 positions match TRBD2. Here the CDR3 reads CASTLRLAGVQETQYF. The CDR3 bases are TGCGCCAGCACCCTGAGACTAGCGGGGGTTCAAGAGACCCAGTACTTC.